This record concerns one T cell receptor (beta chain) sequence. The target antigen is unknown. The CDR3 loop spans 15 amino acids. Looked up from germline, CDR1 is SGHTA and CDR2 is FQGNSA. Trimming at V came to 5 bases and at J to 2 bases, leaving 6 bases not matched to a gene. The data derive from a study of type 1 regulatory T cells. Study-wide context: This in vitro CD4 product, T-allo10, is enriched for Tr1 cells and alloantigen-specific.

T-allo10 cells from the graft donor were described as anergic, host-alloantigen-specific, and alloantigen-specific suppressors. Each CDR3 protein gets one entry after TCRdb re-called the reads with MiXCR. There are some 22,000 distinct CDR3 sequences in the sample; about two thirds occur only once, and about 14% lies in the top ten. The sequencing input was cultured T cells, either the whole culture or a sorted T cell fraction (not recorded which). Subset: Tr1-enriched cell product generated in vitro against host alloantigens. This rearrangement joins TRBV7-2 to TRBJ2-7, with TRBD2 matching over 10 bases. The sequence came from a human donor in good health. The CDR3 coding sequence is TGTGCCAGCAGCACTAGCGGGGTCCCAACCTACGAGCAGTACTTC. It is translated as CASSTSGVPTYEQYF. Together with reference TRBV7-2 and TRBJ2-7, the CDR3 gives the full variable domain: GAGVSQSPSNKVTEKGKDVELRCDPISGHTALYWYRQSLGQGLEFLIYFQGNSAPDKSGLPSDRFSAERTGGSVSTLTIQRTQQEDSAVYLCASSTSGVPTYEQYFGPGTRLTVT.